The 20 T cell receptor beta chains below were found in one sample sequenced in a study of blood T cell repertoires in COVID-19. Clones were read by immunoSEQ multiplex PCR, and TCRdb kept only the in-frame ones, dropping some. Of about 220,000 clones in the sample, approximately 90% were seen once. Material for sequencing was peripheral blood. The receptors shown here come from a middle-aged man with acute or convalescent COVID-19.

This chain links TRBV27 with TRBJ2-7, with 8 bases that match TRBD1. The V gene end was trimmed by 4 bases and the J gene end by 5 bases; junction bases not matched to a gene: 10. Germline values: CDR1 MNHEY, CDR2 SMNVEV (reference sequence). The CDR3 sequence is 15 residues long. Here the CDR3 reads CASSSSDRGGDEQYF. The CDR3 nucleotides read TGTGCCAGCAGTTCGTCCGACAGGGGAGGAGACGAGCAGTACTTC.

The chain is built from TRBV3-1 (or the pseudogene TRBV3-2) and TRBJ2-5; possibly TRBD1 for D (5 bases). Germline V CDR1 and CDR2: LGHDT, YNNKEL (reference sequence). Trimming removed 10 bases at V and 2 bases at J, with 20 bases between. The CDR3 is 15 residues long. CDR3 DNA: TGTGCCACCACTACGCTTCTTGGGGCACAAGAGACCCAGTACTTC. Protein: CATTTLLGAQETQYF.

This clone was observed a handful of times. CDR3 region: CASSYAGARRPLGYTF. The CDR3, as DNA: TGTGCCAGCAGTTACGCTGGAGCCCGGAGGCCTCTTGGCTACACCTTC. V usage is TRBV6-2 or TRBV6-3 and J usage is TRBJ1-2; D unresolved. This CDR3 spans 16 amino acids. Germline V CDR1 and CDR2: MNHEY, SVGEGT. The germline V and J ends were trimmed by 2 bases and 7 bases, with 20 bases remaining between them.

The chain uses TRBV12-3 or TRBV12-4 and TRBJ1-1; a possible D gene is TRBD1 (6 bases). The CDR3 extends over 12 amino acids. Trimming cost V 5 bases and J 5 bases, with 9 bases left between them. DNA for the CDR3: TGTGCCAGCAGTCGAACAGGGACTGAAGCTTTCTTT. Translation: CASSRTGTEAFF.

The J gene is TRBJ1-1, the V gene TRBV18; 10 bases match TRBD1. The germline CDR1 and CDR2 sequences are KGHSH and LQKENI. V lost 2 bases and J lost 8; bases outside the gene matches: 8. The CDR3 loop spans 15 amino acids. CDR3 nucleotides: TGTGCCAGCTCACCAGACAGGGGGCGGGCTGTAGAAGCTTTCTTT. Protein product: CASSPDRGRAVEAFF.

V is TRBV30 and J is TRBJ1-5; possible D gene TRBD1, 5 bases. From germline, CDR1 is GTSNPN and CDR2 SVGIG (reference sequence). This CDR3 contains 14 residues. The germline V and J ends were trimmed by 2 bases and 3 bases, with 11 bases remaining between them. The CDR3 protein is CAWSQETVNQPQHF. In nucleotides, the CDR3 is TGTGCCTGGAGTCAGGAGACAGTCAATCAGCCCCAGCATTTT.

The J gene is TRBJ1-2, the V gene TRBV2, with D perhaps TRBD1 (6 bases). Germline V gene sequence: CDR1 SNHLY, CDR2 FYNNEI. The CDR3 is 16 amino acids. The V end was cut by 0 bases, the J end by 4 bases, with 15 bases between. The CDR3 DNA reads TGTGCCAGCAGTGAAGCAACAGGGCAGGCTAGCTATGGCTACACCTTC. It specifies CASSEATGQASYGYTF.

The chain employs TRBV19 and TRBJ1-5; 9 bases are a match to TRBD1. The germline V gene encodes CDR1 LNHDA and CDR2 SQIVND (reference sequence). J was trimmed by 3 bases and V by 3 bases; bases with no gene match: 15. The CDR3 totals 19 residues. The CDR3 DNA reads TGTGCCAGTAGTATCCTAGGGGGGGGACAGGGCATATTCAATCAGCCCCAGCATTTT. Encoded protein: CASSILGGGQGIFNQPQHF.

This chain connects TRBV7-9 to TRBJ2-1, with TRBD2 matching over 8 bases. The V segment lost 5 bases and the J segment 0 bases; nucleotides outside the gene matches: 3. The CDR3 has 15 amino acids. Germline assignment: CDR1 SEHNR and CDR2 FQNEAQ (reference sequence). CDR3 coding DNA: TGTGCCAGCAGCCTTAGCGGGATCTCCTACAATGAGCAGTTCTTC. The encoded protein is CASSLSGISYNEQFF.

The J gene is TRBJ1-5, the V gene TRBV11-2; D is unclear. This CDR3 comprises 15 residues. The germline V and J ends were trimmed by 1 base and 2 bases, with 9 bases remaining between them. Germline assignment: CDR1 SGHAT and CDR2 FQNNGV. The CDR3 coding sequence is TGTGCCAGCAGCTTAGGAGGTTTGCGCAATCAGCCCCAGCATTTT. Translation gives CASSLGGLRNQPQHF.

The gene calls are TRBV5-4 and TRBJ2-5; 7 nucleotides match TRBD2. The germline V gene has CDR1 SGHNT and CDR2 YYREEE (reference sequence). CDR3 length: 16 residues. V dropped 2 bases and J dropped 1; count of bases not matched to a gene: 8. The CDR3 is CASSLGLDLLQETQYF. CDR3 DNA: TGTGCCAGCAGCTTAGGACTAGACCTACTCCAAGAGACCCAGTACTTC.

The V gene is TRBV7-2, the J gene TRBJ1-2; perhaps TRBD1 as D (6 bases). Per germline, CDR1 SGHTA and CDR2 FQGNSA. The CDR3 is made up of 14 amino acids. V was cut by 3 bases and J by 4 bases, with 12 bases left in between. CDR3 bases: TGTGCCAGCAGCTTTACCCCGACAGGCTATGGCTACACCTTC. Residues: CASSFTPTGYGYTF.

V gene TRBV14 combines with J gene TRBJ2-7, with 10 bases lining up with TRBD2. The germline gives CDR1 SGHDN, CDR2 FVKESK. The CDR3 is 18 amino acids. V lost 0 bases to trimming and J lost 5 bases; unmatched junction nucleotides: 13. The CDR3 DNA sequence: TGTGCCAGCAGCCAAGAAGCAAAACTGCTAGCGGGAGTCGACGAGCAGTACTTC. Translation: CASSQEAKLLAGVDEQYF.

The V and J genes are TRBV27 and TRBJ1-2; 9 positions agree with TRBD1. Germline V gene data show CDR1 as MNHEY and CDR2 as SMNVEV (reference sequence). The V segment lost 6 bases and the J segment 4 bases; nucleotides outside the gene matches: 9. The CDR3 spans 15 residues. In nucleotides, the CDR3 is TGTGCCAGCAGACAAACAGGGGGCGCAGGCTATGGCTACACCTTC. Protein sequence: CASRQTGGAGYGYTF.

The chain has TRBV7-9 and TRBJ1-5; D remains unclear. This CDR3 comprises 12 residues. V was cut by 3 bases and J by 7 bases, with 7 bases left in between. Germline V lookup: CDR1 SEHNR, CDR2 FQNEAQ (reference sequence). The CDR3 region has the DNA TGTGCCAGCAGCTTTTTCGGGCAGCCCCAGCATTTT. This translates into CASSFFGQPQHF. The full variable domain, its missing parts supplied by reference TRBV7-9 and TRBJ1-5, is DTGVSQNPRHKITKRGQNVTFRCDPISEHNRLYWYRQTLGQGPEFLTYFQNEAQLEKSRLLSDRFSAERPKGSFSTLEIQRTEQGDSAMYLCASSFFGQPQHFGDGTRLSIL.

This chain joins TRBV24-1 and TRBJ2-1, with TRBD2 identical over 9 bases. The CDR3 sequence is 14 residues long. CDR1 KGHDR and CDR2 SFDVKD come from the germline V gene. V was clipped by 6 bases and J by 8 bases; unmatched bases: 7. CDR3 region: CATSLSGGKDEQFF. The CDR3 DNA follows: TGTGCCACCAGTCTGAGCGGGGGGAAGGATGAGCAGTTCTTC.

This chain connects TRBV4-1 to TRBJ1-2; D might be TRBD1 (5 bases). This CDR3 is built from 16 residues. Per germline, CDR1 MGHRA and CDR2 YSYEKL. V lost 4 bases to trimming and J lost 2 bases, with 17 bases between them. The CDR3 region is CASSPRELPGNYGYTF. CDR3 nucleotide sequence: TGCGCCAGCAGCCCCCGGGAGTTGCCAGGGAACTATGGCTACACCTTC.

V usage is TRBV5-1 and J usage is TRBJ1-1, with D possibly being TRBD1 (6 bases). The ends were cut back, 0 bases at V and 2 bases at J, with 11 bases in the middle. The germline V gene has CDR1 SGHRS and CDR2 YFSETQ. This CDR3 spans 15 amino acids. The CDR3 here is CASSLDGTINTEAFF. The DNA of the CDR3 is TGCGCCAGCAGCTTGGATGGGACAATTAACACTGAAGCTTTCTTT.

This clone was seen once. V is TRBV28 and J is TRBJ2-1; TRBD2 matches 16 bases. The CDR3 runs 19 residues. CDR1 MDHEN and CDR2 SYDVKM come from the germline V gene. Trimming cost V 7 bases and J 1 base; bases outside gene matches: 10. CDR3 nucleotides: TGTGCCAGCATACCTTCGGGACTAGCGGGAGGGGGGTCCTACAATGAGCAGTTCTTC. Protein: CASIPSGLAGGGSYNEQFF.

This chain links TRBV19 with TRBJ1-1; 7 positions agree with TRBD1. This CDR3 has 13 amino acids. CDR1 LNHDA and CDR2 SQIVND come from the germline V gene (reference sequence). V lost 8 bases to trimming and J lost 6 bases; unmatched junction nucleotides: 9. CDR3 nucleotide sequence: TGTGCCAGTGCACAGGGGCCATCCGCTGAAGCTTTCTTT. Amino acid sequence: CASAQGPSAEAFF.